Listed below are T cell receptor beta chains from one sample, sequenced in a study of blood T cell repertoires in COVID-19. The repertoire was sequenced with immunoSEQ multiplex PCR; TCRdb's copy has only in-frame clones and lacks some. The sample lists roughly 90,000 clones, around 89% occurring once. Material: peripheral blood. These receptors were collected from a man in his fifties with COVID-19, enrolled during active disease. CDR3s include the opening cysteine and the closing phenylalanine or tryptophan. The order of the fields is CDR3 protein, V gene, D gene, J gene, clone size, CDR3 length. The D gene is left open where the match is weak. Part of the rows lack a size; the others show once, few, many or a class for expanded clones.

CDR3aa: CASRARSYNEQFF
v_gene: TRBV2
d_gene: NA
j_gene: TRBJ2-1
abundance: NA
len: 13

CDR3aa: CASRWIAGGPTDTQYF
v_gene: TRBV27
d_gene: TRBD2
j_gene: TRBJ2-3
abundance: NA
len: 16

CDR3aa: CASSVFVGNEQFF
v_gene: TRBV9
d_gene: NA
j_gene: TRBJ2-1
abundance: NA
len: 13

CDR3aa: CASSYRTGAGNTIYF
v_gene: TRBV6-2/TRBV6-3
d_gene: TRBD1
j_gene: TRBJ1-3
abundance: NA
len: 15

CDR3aa: CASSQRDSWLFF
v_gene: TRBV3-1/TRBV3-2
d_gene: TRBD1
j_gene: TRBJ1-4
abundance: NA
len: 12

CDR3aa: CATSRGRIWDTQYF
v_gene: TRBV24-1
d_gene: TRBD1
j_gene: TRBJ2-3
abundance: NA
len: 14

CDR3aa: CASSPGQSNTGELFF
v_gene: TRBV5-1
d_gene: NA
j_gene: TRBJ2-2
abundance: NA
len: 15

CDR3aa: CASSQETGGGTEAFF
v_gene: TRBV4-2
d_gene: TRBD1
j_gene: TRBJ1-1
abundance: once
len: 15

CDR3aa: CASSFEGGYTF
v_gene: TRBV28
d_gene: NA
j_gene: TRBJ1-2
abundance: NA
len: 11

CDR3aa: CASSEAGTVPYEQYF
v_gene: TRBV6-1
d_gene: TRBD1
j_gene: TRBJ2-7
abundance: NA
len: 15

CDR3aa: CAIGSGSMNTEAFF
v_gene: TRBV10-3
d_gene: NA
j_gene: TRBJ1-1
abundance: NA
len: 14

CDR3aa: CSVEGDRSTSYEQYF
v_gene: TRBV29-1
d_gene: TRBD1
j_gene: TRBJ2-7
abundance: NA
len: 15

CDR3aa: CASSSTGTGSEAFF
v_gene: TRBV5-1
d_gene: TRBD1
j_gene: TRBJ1-1
abundance: NA
len: 14

CDR3aa: CSPGTGVYGYTF
v_gene: TRBV29-1
d_gene: TRBD1
j_gene: TRBJ1-2
abundance: NA
len: 12

CDR3aa: CASSFQPWGADTQYF
v_gene: TRBV27
d_gene: NA
j_gene: TRBJ2-3
abundance: few
len: 15

CDR3aa: CASSFGLAGGQETQYF
v_gene: TRBV28
d_gene: TRBD2
j_gene: TRBJ2-5
abundance: NA
len: 16

CDR3aa: CASSSPPPMPEAFF
v_gene: TRBV5-5
d_gene: NA
j_gene: TRBJ1-1
abundance: NA
len: 14

CDR3aa: CASSKNRGMSAGYTF
v_gene: TRBV3-1/TRBV3-2
d_gene: TRBD1
j_gene: TRBJ1-2
abundance: few
len: 15

CDR3aa: CASSERQGPYYGYTF
v_gene: TRBV4-3
d_gene: TRBD1
j_gene: TRBJ1-2
abundance: NA
len: 15

CDR3aa: CASSPDGLSTDTQYF
v_gene: TRBV5-1
d_gene: NA
j_gene: TRBJ2-3
abundance: NA
len: 15

CDR3aa: CASSFFQGAANTEAFF
v_gene: TRBV5-4
d_gene: TRBD1
j_gene: TRBJ1-1
abundance: NA
len: 16

CDR3aa: CASSLERQASGNTIYF
v_gene: TRBV5-1
d_gene: NA
j_gene: TRBJ1-3
abundance: few
len: 16

CDR3aa: CASSQEGGSEAFF
v_gene: TRBV4-2
d_gene: NA
j_gene: TRBJ1-1
abundance: NA
len: 13

CDR3aa: CASSQSRGNEKLFF
v_gene: TRBV4-3
d_gene: NA
j_gene: TRBJ1-4
abundance: NA
len: 14

CDR3aa: CASSRTSGQITDTQYF
v_gene: TRBV5-1
d_gene: TRBD2
j_gene: TRBJ2-3
abundance: NA
len: 16

CDR3aa: CASSLETSGGRSAQYF
v_gene: TRBV5-1
d_gene: TRBD2
j_gene: TRBJ2-5
abundance: NA
len: 16

CDR3aa: CASSFNGQRNTEAFF
v_gene: TRBV27
d_gene: NA
j_gene: TRBJ1-1
abundance: NA
len: 15

CDR3aa: CASSQELQGSGKLFF
v_gene: TRBV4-2
d_gene: TRBD1
j_gene: TRBJ1-4
abundance: NA
len: 15

CDR3aa: CASSLDLRGETQYF
v_gene: TRBV11-2
d_gene: NA
j_gene: TRBJ2-5
abundance: NA
len: 14

CDR3aa: CASSLDRGRGYTF
v_gene: TRBV5-8
d_gene: TRBD1
j_gene: TRBJ1-2
abundance: NA
len: 13

CDR3aa: CASSYSMEGAKSPLHF
v_gene: TRBV6-5
d_gene: NA
j_gene: TRBJ1-6
abundance: NA
len: 16

CDR3aa: CASSPGTSGGGSYNEQFF
v_gene: TRBV7-9
d_gene: TRBD2
j_gene: TRBJ2-1
abundance: NA
len: 18

CDR3aa: CASSSLGGPGYTF
v_gene: TRBV4-2
d_gene: NA
j_gene: TRBJ1-2
abundance: NA
len: 13

CDR3aa: CASSNHGQVNTEAFF
v_gene: TRBV6-5
d_gene: TRBD1
j_gene: TRBJ1-1
abundance: NA
len: 15

CDR3aa: CASSLELGAAEKYEQYF
v_gene: TRBV7-9
d_gene: NA
j_gene: TRBJ2-7
abundance: NA
len: 17

CDR3aa: CAQKPRGNSPLHF
v_gene: TRBV2
d_gene: NA
j_gene: TRBJ1-6
abundance: NA
len: 13

CDR3aa: CASSEERGQGEQFF
v_gene: TRBV2
d_gene: TRBD1
j_gene: TRBJ2-1
abundance: NA
len: 14

CDR3aa: CASSASGLGGETQYF
v_gene: TRBV5-1
d_gene: TRBD2
j_gene: TRBJ2-5
abundance: NA
len: 15

CDR3aa: CASIPQGSLYGYTF
v_gene: TRBV27
d_gene: NA
j_gene: TRBJ1-2
abundance: NA
len: 14

CDR3aa: CASTLVSSYNSPLHF
v_gene: TRBV27
d_gene: NA
j_gene: TRBJ1-6
abundance: NA
len: 15

CDR3aa: CASRKQVYGYTF
v_gene: TRBV12-3/TRBV12-4
d_gene: NA
j_gene: TRBJ1-2
abundance: NA
len: 12

CDR3aa: CASGKDSGSNQPQHF
v_gene: TRBV2
d_gene: NA
j_gene: TRBJ1-5
abundance: NA
len: 15

CDR3aa: CASSIGGGTDTQYF
v_gene: TRBV19
d_gene: NA
j_gene: TRBJ2-3
abundance: NA
len: 14

CDR3aa: CASSHRGLNTGELFF
v_gene: TRBV27
d_gene: NA
j_gene: TRBJ2-2
abundance: NA
len: 15

CDR3aa: CASSPLTGSNQPQHF
v_gene: TRBV7-2
d_gene: TRBD1
j_gene: TRBJ1-5
abundance: NA
len: 15

CDR3aa: CASSPLGTDTDTQYF
v_gene: TRBV6-5
d_gene: TRBD1
j_gene: TRBJ2-3
abundance: NA
len: 15